These 21 T cell receptor beta chains were all obtained from the same sample, sequenced in a study of T cell responses to AZD1222 COVID-19 vaccine. Using immunoSEQ multiplex PCR, the repertoire was profiled, and TCRdb retains in-frame clones only, with some absent. The table includes approximately 120,000 clones, more than 85% detected once. The sample here was peripheral blood, taken on day 0 of AZD1222 vaccination. The receptors were gathered from an adult in good health.

As for this clone: This same CDR3 is encoded by further DNA sequences in the sample. The chain combines TRBV5-1 with TRBJ2-3; no firm D call. Looked up from germline, CDR1 is SGHRS and CDR2 is YFSETQ. CDR3 length: 12 residues. V shed 2 bases and J shed 0 bases, with 1 base lying between them. This CDR3 reads CASSFSTDTQYF. Written as DNA, the CDR3 is TGCGCCAGCAGCTTCAGCACAGATACGCAGTATTTT.

The J gene is TRBJ2-7, the V gene TRBV3-1 (or the pseudogene TRBV3-2), with TRBD2 identical over 7 bases. V lost 1 base to trimming and J lost 9 bases; unmatched junction nucleotides: 3. CDR3 size: 12 residues. Germline loops: CDR1 LGHDT, CDR2 YNNKEL (reference sequence). The chain's CDR3 is CASSQGERGQYF. CDR3 DNA sequence: TGTGCCAGCAGCCAAGGGGAGCGGGGGCAGTACTTC.

CDR3 loop: CASSPLTGGYGYTF. CDR3 in DNA: TGTGCCAGCAGCCCTCTGACTGGCGGATATGGCTACACCTTC. V and J are TRBV7-9 and TRBJ1-2; no firm D call. CDR3 length: 14 amino acids. Germline V gene data show CDR1 as SEHNR and CDR2 as FQNEAQ (reference sequence). V was shortened by 5 bases and J by 5 bases, with 15 bases between the two germline ends.

The chain recombines TRBV11-2 with TRBJ1-4, with D possibly being TRBD1 (6 bases). The CDR3 has 16 amino acids. The germline V gene has CDR1 SGHAT and CDR2 FQNNGV. V lost 0 bases and J lost 2, with 10 bases in between. CDR3 sequence (DNA): TGTGCCAGCAGCTTAGATCTCGGGGGCACTAATGAAAAACTGTTTTTT. This codes for CASSLDLGGTNEKLFF.

The chain's CDR3 is CASSLGAGKNQPQHF. The CDR3 DNA is TGTGCCAGCAGCCTCGGGGCCGGGAAGAATCAGCCCCAGCATTTT. This chain uses TRBV7-2 with TRBJ1-5, with D possibly TRBD1 on 5 matching bases. The CDR3 runs 15 residues. CDR1 SGHTA and CDR2 FQGNSA come from the germline V gene. V lost 5 bases and J 4 bases, leaving 15 bases between the germline ends.

This clone was observed once. The rearrangement links TRBV3-1 (or the pseudogene TRBV3-2) to TRBJ1-1; TRBD1 agrees at 7 bases. Unmatched junction bases numbered 6, after V lost 3 bases and J lost 5 bases. Looked up from germline, CDR1 is LGHDT and CDR2 is YNNKEL (reference sequence). The CDR3 totals 14 residues. The CDR3 DNA follows: TGTGCCAGCAGCCAGGCCATACAGGGGACTGAAGCTTTCTTT. As protein: CASSQAIQGTEAFF.

This clone has a handful of counts. CDR3 nucleotides: TGTGCCAGCAGAAGGGATACTAACTATGGCTACACCTTC. Residues: CASRRDTNYGYTF. This chain connects TRBV2 to TRBJ1-2; D uncertain. Trimming shortened V by 6 bases and J by 0 bases, and 8 bases separated the two germline ends. Germline V gene lookup returns CDR1 SNHLY and CDR2 FYNNEI. CDR3 length: 13 residues.

The chain uses TRBV19 and TRBJ1-2; D unclear. There are 14 residues in the CDR3. Looked up from germline, CDR1 is LNHDA and CDR2 is SQIVND (reference sequence). V was clipped by 1 base and J by 6 bases, with 12 bases between them. CDR3 loop: CASSIGAAIHGYTF. For the CDR3, the DNA is TGTGCCAGTAGTATAGGAGCGGCTATCCATGGCTACACCTTC.

The CDR3 here is CASSSGGRANTGELFF. Written as DNA, the CDR3 is TGTGCCAGCAGCTCGGGGGGCAGGGCAAACACCGGGGAGCTGTTTTTT. The chain uses TRBV7-6 and TRBJ2-2, with D possibly being TRBD2 (7 bases). The CDR3 covers 16 residues. The germline V and J ends were trimmed by 4 bases and 2 bases, with 14 bases remaining between them. Germline CDR1 is SGHVS and CDR2 is FNYEAQ.

This chain uses TRBV28 with TRBJ1-1; unclear D gene. With 3 bases removed from V and 1 base from J, the gap between germline ends came to 6 bases. CDR3 size: 13 residues. Germline V gene lookup returns CDR1 MDHEN and CDR2 SYDVKM. As DNA, the CDR3 is TGTGCCAGCAGTTTGCGCAGGAACACTGAAGCTTTCTTT. Translating gives CASSLRRNTEAFF.

This clone was recorded once. The chain employs TRBV29-1 and TRBJ2-2; D ambiguous. The V gene lost 1 base and the J gene lost 5 bases, with 5 bases spanning the gap. The CDR3 totals 12 residues. The germline CDR1 and CDR2 sequences are SQVTM and ANQGSEA. CDR3 sequence (DNA): TGCAGCGTTGAAGCCCAGACCGGGGAGCTGTTTTTT. It yields the protein CSVEAQTGELFF.

V and J are TRBV30 and TRBJ1-1; the D gene is possibly TRBD1 (5 bases). Germline lookup yields CDR1 GTSNPN and CDR2 SVGIG (reference sequence). V lost 0 bases, J lost 10 bases, and 12 bases lay in between. The CDR3 loop spans 12 amino acids. This CDR3 reads CAWSVTSGGAFF. The CDR3 bases are TGTGCCTGGAGTGTAACCTCTGGGGGAGCTTTCTTT.

The V call is TRBV5-1, the J call TRBJ1-2, with a tentative D call TRBD1 (6 bases). The V end was cut by 2 bases, the J end by 6 bases, with 14 bases between. The CDR3 is 14 residues long. The germline V gene has CDR1 SGHRS and CDR2 YFSETQ. The CDR3 region has the DNA TGCGCCAGCAGCTTTACAGGGATCGTCGATGGCTACACCTTC. Translating gives CASSFTGIVDGYTF.

J is TRBJ2-1 and V is TRBV5-1; D is unclear. Germline-derived CDR1 and CDR2 are SGHRS and YFSETQ. The CDR3 length is 15 residues. V gave up 0 bases and J gave up 9 bases, with 16 bases separating them. Here the CDR3 reads CASSLDRPEWGEQFF. As DNA, the CDR3 is TGCGCCAGCAGCTTGGATAGGCCGGAGTGGGGTGAGCAGTTCTTC.

This chain uses TRBV9 with TRBJ1-3; no definite D call. Germline V CDR1 and CDR2: SGDLS, YYNGEE. The V end was cut by 4 bases, the J end by 0 bases, with 8 bases between. CDR3 size: 14 residues. The CDR3 DNA is TGTGCCAGCAGCTCCGACATCTCTGGAAACACCATATATTTT. This sequence encodes CASSSDISGNTIYF.

The CDR3 sequence is CASSQGGTVNYGYTF. The CDR3 bases are TGTGCCAGCAGCCAGGGCGGGACAGTTAACTATGGCTACACCTTC. The chain links TRBV7-3 to TRBJ1-2; 7 bases line up with TRBD1. Germline loops: CDR1 SGHTA, CDR2 FQGTGA. This CDR3 comprises 15 residues. The J segment lost 1 base and the V segment lost 5 bases, leaving 7 bases of the junction unmatched.

This clone was detected a few times. V is TRBV4-1 and J is TRBJ1-2; D unclear. This CDR3 contains 15 residues. Trimming took 0 bases from V and 4 from J, leaving 12 bases between them. The germline CDR1 and CDR2 sequences are MGHRA and YSYEKL. The CDR3 region is CASSQDRGGIYGYTF. For the CDR3, the DNA is TGCGCCAGCAGCCAAGATCGTGGAGGAATCTATGGCTACACCTTC.

The chain carries TRBV6-2 or TRBV6-3 and TRBJ1-3; weak D call: TRBD1 (5 bases). Germline CDR1 MNHEY, CDR2 SVGEGT. Trimming cost V 5 bases and J 0 bases, with 17 bases left between them. The CDR3 has 17 residues. The chain's CDR3 is CASSGAIGRPSGNTIYF. In DNA, the CDR3 is TGTGCCAGCAGTGGGGCCATTGGACGGCCCTCTGGAAACACCATATATTTT.

This clone showed up just once. The gene calls are TRBV7-2 and TRBJ1-2; D is uncertain. Germline V gene data show CDR1 as SGHTA and CDR2 as FQGNSA. Trimming removed 5 bases from V and 4 bases from J, with 11 bases in between. The CDR3 is 13 amino acids. The CDR3: CASSLPWGYGYTF. For the CDR3, the DNA is TGTGCCAGCAGCCTCCCGTGGGGCTATGGCTACACCTTC.

The CDR3 nucleotides read TGTGCCAGCAGCTTGGGTTTTTGGAATTCACCCCTCCACTTT. Its protein is CASSLGFWNSPLHF. The rearrangement uses TRBV5-6 and TRBJ1-6, with D unclear. Germline V gene lookup returns CDR1 SGHDT and CDR2 YYEEEE. This CDR3 has 14 amino acids. Trimming shortened V by 0 bases and J by 7 bases, and 8 bases separated the two germline ends.

The chain combines TRBV24-1 with TRBJ2-5; D is unclear. This CDR3 is built from 13 residues. The V and J ends lost 4 bases and 3 bases respectively, with 8 bases between them. Germline assignment: CDR1 KGHDR and CDR2 SFDVKD. The CDR3 loop is CATSDPGKETQYF. For the CDR3, the DNA is TGTGCCACCAGTGACCCCGGAAAAGAGACCCAGTACTTC.